One and the same sample provided the 4 T cell receptor beta chains below, sequenced in a study of blood T cell repertoires in COVID-19. The repertoire was sequenced with immunoSEQ multiplex PCR; TCRdb's copy has only in-frame clones and lacks some. This table holds about 330,000 clones, more than 70% found once. The sample was peripheral blood. The receptor source for this set is a man between 18 and 29 years old who had recovered from COVID-19.

The J gene is TRBJ2-7, the V gene TRBV19, with D hard to call. The CDR3 covers 13 residues. Germline assignment: CDR1 LNHDA and CDR2 SQIVND (reference sequence). The V end was cut by 3 bases, the J end by 3 bases, with 9 bases between. CDR3 in amino acids: CASSISLNYEQYF. The CDR3 DNA reads as TGTGCCAGTAGTATTAGTCTTAACTACGAGCAGTACTTC.

The V and J genes are TRBV19 and TRBJ2-1; TRBD1 is a possible D gene (6 bases). V was cut by 7 bases and J by 2 bases, with 9 bases left in between. The germline V gene has CDR1 LNHDA and CDR2 SQIVND (reference sequence). This CDR3 contains 13 residues. CDR3: CASTRGPYNEQFF. The DNA of the CDR3 is TGTGCCAGTACCAGGGGCCCCTACAATGAGCAGTTCTTC.

This chain links TRBV7-9 with TRBJ2-7; 7 bases agree with TRBD1. Germline CDR1 reads SEHNR; CDR2 reads FQNEAQ (reference sequence). Trimming at V came to 2 bases and at J to 3 bases, leaving 10 bases not matched to a gene. This CDR3 is 16 amino acids long. The CDR3 region has the DNA TGTGCCAGCAGCTTATTCACTCGGGACAGCTTCTACGAGCAGTACTTC. Translating gives CASSLFTRDSFYEQYF.

The gene calls are TRBV27 and TRBJ2-3; the D gene is possibly TRBD2 (7 bases). The CDR3 contains 14 residues. CDR1 and CDR2 from the germline V gene are MNHEY and SMNVEV (reference sequence). V gave up 5 bases and J gave up 6 bases, with 15 bases separating them. This CDR3 is CASSESGGLDTQYF. CDR3 DNA: TGTGCCAGCAGTGAGTCGGGGGGCTTGGATACGCAGTATTTT.